These 32 T cell receptor beta chains share one sample of origin, sequenced in a study of cytomegalovirus exposure and HLA in healthy donors. With 60 Vbeta and 13 Jbeta primers, the PCR was carried out. Generated by immunoSEQ multiplex PCR, the TCRdb table keeps only in-frame clones and is missing some. This table holds 85,000 to 95,000 clones, around 70% found once. The sample was PBMCs. These receptors were taken from a man aged 25-45 years in good health and CMV-seropositive.

This chain joins TRBV6-5 and TRBJ1-2, with D tentatively TRBD1 (6 bases). The ends were cut back, 6 bases at V and 0 bases at J, with 14 bases in the middle. This CDR3 contains 15 residues. Per the germline V gene, CDR1 is MNHEY and CDR2 is SVGAGI. Here the CDR3 reads CASRDSGAANYGYTF. CDR3 DNA: TGTGCCAGCAGGGACAGTGGCGCAGCTAACTATGGCTACACCTTC.

The V call is TRBV6-5, the J call TRBJ2-5; D might be TRBD1 (6 bases). The CDR3 is 15 amino acids. In germline, CDR1 is MNHEY, CDR2 SVGAGI. Trimming stripped 1 base from V and 5 bases from J, with 14 bases between. CDR3 sequence (DNA): TGTGCCAGCAGTTACTTGACAGGAGGCCAGGAGACCCAGTACTTC. Its protein product is CASSYLTGGQETQYF.

A few counts support this clone. V is TRBV7-9 and J is TRBJ2-5, with D possibly being TRBD2 (6 bases). The CDR3 runs to 14 residues. Trimming pared 5 bases from V and 5 bases from J, leaving 15 bases between. Germline V gene sequence: CDR1 SEHNR, CDR2 FQNEAQ (reference sequence). The CDR3, as DNA: TGTGCCAGCAGCCTACCGACCAGCGGGGAGACCCAGTACTTC. Its protein product is CASSLPTSGETQYF.

This chain uses TRBV28 with TRBJ2-5, with 11 bases that match TRBD2. V was clipped by 6 bases and J by 8 bases; unmatched bases: 11. CDR1 is MDHEN and CDR2 is SYDVKM in the germline V gene. The CDR3 consists of 15 residues. The DNA for the CDR3 is TGTGCCAGCAGCCCTGATAGCGGGAGGGCCGGCACCCAGTACTTC. It specifies CASSPDSGRAGTQYF.

The chain couples TRBV10-2 to TRBJ1-1; D might be TRBD1 (5 bases). The CDR3 runs 11 residues. Germline-derived CDR1 and CDR2 are WSHSY and SAAADI. The V and J ends lost 11 bases and 11 bases respectively, with 18 bases between them. This chain's CDR3 is CASGWPGGAFF. The CDR3 nucleotides read TGCGCCTCAGGTTGGCCGGGGGGGGCTTTCTTT.

This sequence joins TRBV9 and TRBJ1-1; no clear D. The germline gives CDR1 SGDLS, CDR2 YYNGEE. Trimming left V 4 bases short and J 8 bases short, with 15 bases between. CDR3 length: 13 amino acids. For the CDR3, the DNA is TGTGCCAGCAGCCCCCCTGGGCAGAGCGAAGCTTTCTTT. Its protein is CASSPPGQSEAFF.

The chain joins TRBV5-1 to TRBJ2-1, with D hard to call. CDR1 is SGHRS and CDR2 is YFSETQ in the germline V gene. Trimming pared 4 bases from V and 0 bases from J, leaving 8 bases between. This CDR3 region has 14 residues. The CDR3 DNA sequence: TGCGCCAGCAGCACCGATAGCTCCTACAATGAGCAGTTCTTC. This translates into CASSTDSSYNEQFF.

The gene calls are TRBV6-6 and TRBJ1-1; possibly TRBD1 for D (5 bases). The CDR3 has 13 amino acids. Trimming removed 7 bases from V and 1 base from J, with 10 bases in between. The V gene's germline CDR1 is MNHNY and CDR2 SVGAGI (reference sequence). Here the CDR3 DNA reads TGTGCCAGCACCAAGACAGAGAACACTGAAGCTTTCTTT. It encodes CASTKTENTEAFF.

The chain has TRBV10-3 and TRBJ2-7; 11 bases agree with TRBD1. V lost 0 bases to trimming and J lost 4 bases; unmatched junction nucleotides: 5. Germline V gene data show CDR1 as ENHRY and CDR2 as SYGVKD. The CDR3 extends over 16 amino acids. CDR3: CAISESYGTGGYEQYF. CDR3 bases: TGTGCCATCAGTGAGTCTTACGGGACAGGGGGATACGAGCAGTACTTC.

The J gene is TRBJ2-1, the V gene TRBV27; 9 bases fit TRBD1. Germline V gene data show CDR1 as MNHEY and CDR2 as SMNVEV (reference sequence). There are 14 residues in the CDR3. The junction had 7 bases not matched to a gene; V was cut back by 5 bases and J by 8 bases. The CDR3, as DNA: TGTGCCAGCAGTCCCCGGACAGGGGACGATGAGCAGTTCTTC. Protein product: CASSPRTGDDEQFF.

V gene TRBV7-2 combines with J gene TRBJ2-3, with TRBD2 matching over 11 bases. The CDR3 runs to 15 residues. Losses at the gene ends were 7 bases for V and 4 bases for J; bases not matched to a gene: 7. Germline assignment: CDR1 SGHTA and CDR2 FQGNSA. The CDR3 here is CASTRGLAGSDTQYF. CDR3 DNA: TGTGCCAGCACCAGAGGACTAGCGGGTTCAGATACGCAGTATTTT.

The V gene is TRBV27, the J gene TRBJ1-1; 10 bases are a match to TRBD1. This CDR3 comprises 17 residues. Trimming removed 3 bases from V and 6 bases from J; junction bases left unmatched: 13. In germline, CDR1 is MNHEY, CDR2 SMNVEV (reference sequence). The CDR3 is CASSFLQYSGTGAEAFF. In DNA, the CDR3 is TGTGCCAGCAGTTTCCTCCAGTATTCAGGGACAGGGGCTGAAGCTTTCTTT.

The CDR3, as DNA: TGTGCCAGCAGCCCTAGGACTAGCGGTTTAGAGACCCAGTACTTC. Translated: CASSPRTSGLETQYF. J is TRBJ2-5 and V is TRBV9; TRBD2 aligns across 10 bases. Germline V lookup: CDR1 SGDLS, CDR2 YYNGEE. The CDR3 has 15 amino acids. J gave up 4 bases and V 4 bases, and 7 bases lay outside the gene matches.

The J gene is TRBJ1-2, the V gene TRBV29-1; 7 bases line up with TRBD1. Germline lookup yields CDR1 SQVTM and CDR2 ANQGSEA. The CDR3 has 13 amino acids. Trimming cost V 4 bases and J 5 bases; bases outside gene matches: 7. CDR3 in amino acids: CSVGQGADYGYTF. Here the CDR3 DNA reads TGCAGCGTTGGACAGGGAGCCGATTATGGCTACACCTTC. The variable domain in full, with the rest retrieved from reference TRBV29-1 and TRBJ1-2, is SAVISQKPSRDICQRGTSLTIQCQVDSQVTMMFWYRQQPGQSLTLIATANQGSEATYESGFVIDKFPISRPNLTFSTLTVSNMSPEDSSIYLCSVGQGADYGYTFGSGTRLTVV.

The chain carries TRBV5-6 and TRBJ2-1, with TRBD2 matching over 8 bases. The CDR3 spans 18 residues. In germline, CDR1 is SGHDT, CDR2 YYEEEE. The trim removed 0 bases at V and 4 bases at J, leaving 12 bases unmatched. The CDR3 loop is CASSLGGAGGSVYNEQFF. The CDR3 coding sequence is TGTGCCAGCAGCTTGGGAGGCGCGGGAGGTTCAGTTTACAATGAGCAGTTCTTC.

This clone appeared a single time. V usage is TRBV7-2 and J usage is TRBJ2-5; 9 bases align to TRBD2. The trim removed 5 bases at V and 2 bases at J, leaving 3 bases unmatched. The CDR3 sequence is 14 residues long. From germline, CDR1 is SGHTA and CDR2 FQGNSA. CDR3 sequence: CASSPTSGQETQYF. CDR3 nucleotide sequence: TGTGCCAGCAGCCCGACTAGCGGACAAGAGACCCAGTACTTC.

The sample holds one count of this clone. The chain has TRBV12-5 and TRBJ1-5, with 9 bases identical to TRBD1. In germline, CDR1 is LGHNT, CDR2 FRNRAP. V shed 10 bases and J 5 bases; nucleotides not matched to a gene: 9. The CDR3 loop spans 14 amino acids. The CDR3 region has the DNA TGTGCTACCCAAAACAGGGGGCAGGATCAGCCCCAGCATTTT. Translating gives CATQNRGQDQPQHF.

This chain connects TRBV7-3 to TRBJ1-1, with D possibly matching TRBD1 (6 bases). V lost 4 bases and J lost 6, with 15 bases in between. Per the germline V gene, CDR1 is SGHTA and CDR2 is FQGTGA. There are 14 residues in the CDR3. CDR3 residues: CASSSTGRGAEAFF. For the CDR3, the DNA is TGTGCCAGCAGCTCTACAGGGAGAGGGGCTGAAGCTTTCTTT.

V is TRBV29-1 and J is TRBJ2-7, with a tentative D call TRBD1 (6 bases). The CDR3 runs to 13 residues. V lost 6 bases and J lost 0, with 12 bases in between. CDR1 is SQVTM, CDR2 ANQGSEA, per germline. Here the CDR3 reads CSVLQGSSYEQYF. The DNA for the CDR3 is TGCAGCGTGTTACAGGGAAGCTCCTACGAGCAGTACTTC.

The chain is built from TRBV5-4 and TRBJ1-2; a possible D gene is TRBD1 (5 bases). V was trimmed by 0 bases and J by 0 bases, leaving 9 bases between them. This CDR3 spans 15 amino acids. Germline values: CDR1 SGHNT, CDR2 YYREEE (reference sequence). The CDR3 sequence: CASSLVGAPNYGYTF. The CDR3 coding sequence is TGTGCCAGCAGCTTGGTAGGGGCCCCTAACTATGGCTACACCTTC. The variable domain in full, with the rest retrieved from reference TRBV5-4 and TRBJ1-2, is ETGVTQSPTHLIKTRGQQVTLRCSSQSGHNTVSWYQQALGQGPQFIFQYYREEENGRGNFPPRFSGLQFPNYSSELNVNALELDDSALYLCASSLVGAPNYGYTFGSGTRLTVV.

A few counts support this clone. The chain has TRBV4-2 and TRBJ2-3; 9 bases agree with TRBD2. Germline V gene lookup returns CDR1 LGHNA and CDR2 YNFKEQ. The J segment lost 2 bases and the V segment lost 0 bases, leaving 6 bases of the junction unmatched. This CDR3 contains 17 residues. CDR3 loop: CASSQEDSGGFTDTQYF. DNA of the CDR3: TGTGCCAGCAGCCAAGAAGATAGCGGGGGATTCACAGATACGCAGTATTTT.

The CDR3 sequence is CASSPRQGSAEAFF. CDR3 DNA sequence: TGTGCCAGCAGCCCTCGACAGGGATCGGCTGAAGCTTTCTTT. The rearrangement links TRBV7-9 to TRBJ1-1; 7 bases agree with TRBD1. There are 14 residues in the CDR3. CDR1 SEHNR and CDR2 FQNEAQ come from the germline V gene (reference sequence). V lost 5 bases to trimming and J lost 6 bases; unmatched junction nucleotides: 9.

The chain carries TRBV5-1 and TRBJ2-1; no firm D call. Between the trimmed V and J ends, which lost 2 bases and 8 bases, there was a span of 5 bases. Germline V CDR1 and CDR2: SGHRS, YFSETQ. CDR3 size: 11 residues. CDR3 nucleotides: TGCGCCAGCAGCTTAGCATATGAGCAGTTCTTC. Residues: CASSLAYEQFF. The whole variable domain, filled in from reference TRBV5-1 and TRBJ2-1, reads KAGVTQTPRYLIKTRGQQVTLSCSPISGHRSVSWYQQTPGQGLQFLFEYFSETQRNKGNFPGRFSGRQFSNSRSEMNVSTLELGDSALYLCASSLAYEQFFGPGTRLTVL.

V is TRBV27 and J is TRBJ2-1, with TRBD2 matching over 8 bases. Germline lookup yields CDR1 MNHEY and CDR2 SMNVEV (reference sequence). This CDR3 contains 15 residues. The V gene end was trimmed by 1 base and the J gene end by 3 bases; junction bases not matched to a gene: 2. The CDR3 bases are TGTGCCAGCAGTTTATTTAGCGGGGTCTACAATGAGCAGTTCTTC. It is translated as CASSLFSGVYNEQFF.

The chain is built from TRBV6-5 and TRBJ1-1; D not certain. V was clipped by 6 bases and J by 5 bases, with 10 bases between them. CDR1 is MNHEY and CDR2 is SVGAGI in the germline V gene. The CDR3 length is 12 residues. CDR3 sequence reads: CASSKGGTEAFF. The DNA of the CDR3 is TGTGCCAGCAGCAAGGGAGGAACTGAAGCTTTCTTT.

This chain joins TRBV7-4 and TRBJ1-5, with a possible D match to TRBD1 (5 bases). Trimming pared 5 bases from V and 0 bases from J, leaving 14 bases between. The CDR3 loop spans 16 amino acids. Germline V gene data show CDR1 as SGHVT and CDR2 as SQSDAQ. The DNA for the CDR3 is TGTGCCAGCAGCCCAGGGAGGTCATCTAGCAATCAGCCCCAGCATTTT. Protein: CASSPGRSSSNQPQHF.

The table lists this clone with a count of one. This chain joins TRBV2 and TRBJ1-1; D is perhaps TRBD1 (5 bases). Trimming took off 0 bases at V and 5 bases at J, with 7 bases between the two ends. The CDR3 runs 13 residues. Germline values: CDR1 SNHLY, CDR2 FYNNEI. In DNA form, the CDR3 reads TGTGCCAGCAGTGAAGCGGGGCAGACTGAAGCTTTCTTT. Translation: CASSEAGQTEAFF.

This clone was detected a few times. The chain is built from TRBV1 and TRBJ2-3; TRBD2 reflects the table's D call only, with no check against the DNA. TRBV1 is a known pseudogene. The CDR3 spans 17 residues. The CDR3 loop reads CTSSQGIAGGPSDTQYF. The CDR3 DNA reads as TGCACCAGCAGCCAAGGGATAGCGGGGGGGCCCTCAGATACGCAGTATTTT.

A few counts support this clone. The chain combines TRBV5-6 with TRBJ2-1, with 7 bases identical to TRBD2. The CDR3 length is 14 residues. Trimming took 6 bases from V and 8 from J; bases not matched to a gene: 11. Germline assignment: CDR1 SGHDT and CDR2 YYEEEE. The CDR3 region has the DNA TGTGCCAGCACCACTTGGACTAGTTCCGATGAGCAGTTCTTC. Protein product: CASTTWTSSDEQFF.

The chain is built from TRBV15 and TRBJ2-5; D may be TRBD2 (6 bases). V gave up 1 base and J gave up 5 bases, with 8 bases separating them. The V gene's germline CDR1 is LNHNV and CDR2 YYDKDF (reference sequence). This CDR3 spans 13 amino acids. The CDR3 DNA reads TGTGCCACCAGCAGAGTCGGGGGTGAGACCCAGTACTTC. Its translation is CATSRVGGETQYF.

This chain uses TRBV5-6 with TRBJ1-2; D is unresolved. Trimming took off 6 bases at V and 1 base at J, with 16 bases between the two ends. CDR1 and CDR2 (germline): SGHDT, YYEEEE. This CDR3 contains 15 residues. The chain's CDR3 is CASIPYSLLNYGYTF. The CDR3 bases are TGTGCCAGCATTCCTTACAGCCTCCTTAACTATGGCTACACCTTC. The full variable domain, its missing parts supplied by reference TRBV5-6 and TRBJ1-2, is DAGVTQSPTHLIKTRGQQVTLRCSPKSGHDTVSWYQQALGQGPQFIFQYYEEEERQRGNFPDRFSGHQFPNYSSELNVNALLLGDSALYLCASIPYSLLNYGYTFGSGTRLTVV.

This chain joins TRBV15 and TRBJ2-1, with 7 bases fitting TRBD2. CDR1 and CDR2 (germline): LNHNV, YYDKDF (reference sequence). The CDR3 extends over 16 amino acids. V lost 0 bases, J lost 1 base, and 3 bases stayed unmatched. The DNA of the CDR3 is TGTGCCACCAGCAGAGATCCTAGCGGTTCCTACAATGAGCAGTTCTTC. Translating it yields CATSRDPSGSYNEQFF.